This TCR beta chain derives from a study of cytomegalovirus exposure and HLA in healthy donors. About this clone itself: The junction shows a germline mismatch at one end, possibly a read error.

The PCR used 60 Vbeta and 13 Jbeta primers. Only in-frame clones appear in the TCRdb table, and some are missing; sequencing was by immunoSEQ multiplex PCR. The repertoire consists of about 130,000 clones, with around 80% occurring once and the leading ten covering 1% to 1.5%. The CDR3 sequence is 15 residues long. Germline CDR1 and CDR2: SGDLS and YYNGEE. The chain couples TRBV9 to TRBJ2-5, with D maybe TRBD2 (6 bases). This receptor was taken from a female donor in good health and CMV-seronegative. The sequenced sample was PBMCs. The CDR3: CASSVGVASDEIQYF. Written as DNA, the CDR3 is TGTGCCAGCAGCGTAGGAGTGGCTAGCGATGAGATCCAGTACTTC. The variable domain in full, with the rest retrieved from reference TRBV9 and TRBJ2-5, is DSGVTQTPKHLITATGQRVTLRCSPRSGDLSVYWYQQSLDQGLQFLIQYYNGEERAKGNILERFSAQQFPDLHSELNLSSLELGDSALYFCASSVGVASDEIQYFGPGTRLLVL.